One sample yielded the 31 T cell receptor beta chains listed below, sequenced in a study of blood T cell repertoires in COVID-19. Method: immunoSEQ multiplex PCR; TCRdb's copy keeps in-frame clones and lacks some. This sample carries 80,000 to 100,000 clones, 70% to 80% of them seen once, and the ten largest clones take approximately 15%. The source material was peripheral blood. These receptors were obtained from a human donor in a cohort sampled during active COVID-19.

The chain combines TRBV20-1 with TRBJ2-5; D unresolved. The CDR3 runs 14 residues. Trimming removed 3 bases at V and 0 bases at J, with 11 bases between. Germline-derived CDR1 and CDR2 are DFQATT and SNEGSKA (reference sequence). In DNA, the CDR3 is TGCAGTGCTAGTAGGCAGGATCACCAAGAGACCCAGTACTTC. Translation: CSASRQDHQETQYF.

Concerning this clone itself: Its ends do not fully match the called genes, so a read error is possible. The V and J genes are TRBV5-4 and TRBJ2-1; D may match TRBD1 or TRBD2 (6 bases each). Per the germline V gene, CDR1 is SGHNT and CDR2 is YYREEE (reference sequence). This CDR3 contains 16 residues. The CDR3 DNA follows: TGTGCCAGCAGTTTGGGGGCGGGGACTCCCCCCAATGAGCAGTTCTTC. Translated: CASSLGAGTPPNEQFF.

The rearrangement links TRBV7-9 to TRBJ2-1, with TRBD1 as a possible D gene (6 bases). The CDR3 contains 12 residues. Germline lookup yields CDR1 SEHNR and CDR2 FQNEAQ (reference sequence). Trimming removed 9 bases at V and 6 bases at J, with 12 bases between. CDR3 loop: CASLRDTNEQFF. As DNA, the CDR3 is TGTGCCAGTCTCCGGGACACCAATGAGCAGTTCTTC.

The chain has TRBV11-3 and TRBJ2-7; TRBD2 might be the D (5 bases). This CDR3 has 13 residues. V was shortened by 0 bases and J by 11 bases, with 14 bases between the two germline ends. Germline CDR1 is SGHNT and CDR2 is YENEEA. Written as DNA, the CDR3 is TGTGCCAGCAGCTTAGATAATAGAGCGGAAAAGTACTTC. It codes for CASSLDNRAEKYF.

The chain recombines TRBV5-1 with TRBJ2-3; TRBD2 matches 9 bases. V shed 0 bases, J shed 5 bases, and the junction held 7 bases outside the gene matches. Per the germline V gene, CDR1 is SGHRS and CDR2 is YFSETQ. The CDR3 extends over 16 amino acids. The CDR3 nucleotides read TGCGCCAGCAGCTTGGGATTAGCGGGAGCGGAAGATACGCAGTATTTT. Translating gives CASSLGLAGAEDTQYF.

V gene TRBV28 combines with J gene TRBJ1-5, with a possible D match to TRBD1 (5 bases). This CDR3 is 14 amino acids long. Trimming stripped 6 bases from V and 3 bases from J, with 12 bases between. Germline lookup yields CDR1 MDHEN and CDR2 SYDVKM. The chain's CDR3 is CASSIGGINQPQHF. Here the CDR3 DNA reads TGTGCCAGCAGCATCGGGGGGATCAATCAGCCCCAGCATTTT. Filled out from reference TRBV28 and TRBJ1-5, the complete variable domain reads DVKVTQSSRYLVKRTGEKVFLECVQDMDHENMFWYRQDPGLGLRLIYFSYDVKMKEKGDIPEGYSVSREKKERFSLILESASTNQTSMYLCASSIGGINQPQHFGDGTRLSIL.

This clone occurred a few times. The chain joins TRBV7-8 to TRBJ2-1; 10 positions match TRBD2. CDR1 and CDR2 (germline): SGHVS, FQNEAQ. The CDR3 is made up of 15 amino acids. With 3 bases clipped from V and 2 bases from J, the junction kept 1 base outside the gene matches. DNA of the CDR3: TGTGCCAGCAGCTTCCTAGCGGGGGCCTACAATGAGCAGTTCTTC. It yields the protein CASSFLAGAYNEQFF.

The chain joins TRBV11-2 to TRBJ1-3, with D maybe TRBD1 (6 bases). V was shortened by 7 bases and J by 0 bases, with 19 bases between the two germline ends. This CDR3 has 17 amino acids. CDR1 and CDR2 from the germline V gene are SGHAT and FQNNGV. The CDR3 sequence: CASTSPGERASGNTIYF. As DNA, the CDR3 is TGTGCCAGCACCTCCCCAGGGGAACGGGCCTCTGGAAACACCATATATTTT.

The J gene is TRBJ1-4, the V gene TRBV27, with 7 bases identical to TRBD1. This CDR3 has 13 residues. V lost 5 bases to trimming and J lost 8 bases; unmatched junction nucleotides: 5. Germline CDR1 is MNHEY and CDR2 is SMNVEV (reference sequence). CDR3 protein: CASSQGTAEKLFF. The CDR3 bases are TGTGCCAGCAGTCAGGGGACAGCGGAAAAACTGTTTTTT.

This clone was seen just once. V gene TRBV28 combines with J gene TRBJ2-3; D is uncertain. Germline loops: CDR1 MDHEN, CDR2 SYDVKM. This CDR3 has 14 amino acids. Trimming took off 2 bases at V and 0 bases at J, with 6 bases between the two ends. The CDR3 DNA follows: TGTGCCAGCAGTTTACTGGGCAGCACAGATACGCAGTATTTT. This translates into CASSLLGSTDTQYF. Using reference TRBV28 and TRBJ2-3 for the parts outside the CDR3, the full variable domain is DVKVTQSSRYLVKRTGEKVFLECVQDMDHENMFWYRQDPGLGLRLIYFSYDVKMKEKGDIPEGYSVSREKKERFSLILESASTNQTSMYLCASSLLGSTDTQYFGPGTRLTVL.

The chain is built from TRBV19 and TRBJ1-5, with 8 bases fitting TRBD1. This CDR3 comprises 15 residues. Germline V gene sequence: CDR1 LNHDA, CDR2 SQIVND (reference sequence). With 7 bases clipped from V and 4 bases from J, the junction kept 9 bases outside the gene matches. CDR3 in amino acids: CASTTGGVWNQPQHF. The CDR3 DNA is TGTGCCAGTACCACAGGGGGTGTATGGAATCAGCCCCAGCATTTT.

This clone was seen only a few times. V usage is TRBV2 and J usage is TRBJ1-5; D not resolved. The CDR3 is 12 amino acids. Trimming stripped 5 bases from V and 10 bases from J, with 12 bases between. The germline V gene encodes CDR1 SNHLY and CDR2 FYNNEI. The CDR3 reads CASSIVSEPQHF. The CDR3 bases are TGTGCCAGCAGTATAGTTAGTGAACCCCAGCATTTT.

This rearrangement joins TRBV4-1 to TRBJ1-2; D not resolved. The V and J ends lost 1 base and 7 bases respectively, with 16 bases between them. The CDR3 length is 15 residues. Germline V gives CDR1 MGHRA, CDR2 YSYEKL. As DNA, the CDR3 is TGCGCCAGCAGCCAAGTCTGGGCATTTTCCAGTGGCTACACCTTC. Protein sequence: CASSQVWAFSSGYTF.

The chain joins TRBV15 to TRBJ2-2; D is perhaps TRBD1 (6 bases). V was clipped by 4 bases and J by 4 bases, with 16 bases between them. This CDR3 comprises 16 residues. Germline V gene lookup returns CDR1 LNHNV and CDR2 YYDKDF (reference sequence). The CDR3 is CATSNRDTAGTGELFF. In DNA, the CDR3 is TGTGCCACCAGCAACAGGGACACGGCGGGCACCGGGGAGCTGTTTTTT.

This clone was seen repeatedly, ten times or more. V and J are TRBV6-5 and TRBJ2-1; 9 nucleotides agree with TRBD1. Germline loops: CDR1 MNHEY, CDR2 SVGAGI. Unmatched junction bases numbered 9, after V lost 9 bases and J lost 3 bases. This CDR3 contains 15 residues. The CDR3 spells CASLGRTGDYNEQFF. The CDR3 DNA sequence: TGTGCCAGTTTAGGGAGGACAGGGGACTACAATGAGCAGTTCTTC.

This clone came up once. J is TRBJ1-1 and V is TRBV7-8; 8 nucleotides line up with TRBD1. CDR1 and CDR2 from the germline V gene are SGHVS and FQNEAQ. The CDR3 covers 12 residues. Unmatched junction bases numbered 3, after V lost 8 bases and J lost 4 bases. The CDR3 loop reads CASSTGVTEAFF. CDR3 DNA: TGTGCCAGCTCGACAGGGGTCACTGAAGCTTTCTTT.

The chain combines TRBV11-2 with TRBJ2-3; D is possibly TRBD2 (6 bases). The CDR3 loop spans 13 amino acids. Deletions cut 5 bases from V and 6 bases from J, with 12 bases between. Germline CDR1 is SGHAT and CDR2 is FQNNGV. The chain's CDR3 is CASSSGPQDTQYF. CDR3 DNA sequence: TGTGCCAGCAGCAGCGGGCCCCAGGATACGCAGTATTTT.

The chain has TRBV5-1 and TRBJ2-3, with no clear D. The germline CDR1 and CDR2 sequences are SGHRS and YFSETQ. Trimming removed 4 bases at V and 0 bases at J, with 12 bases between. The CDR3 totals 15 residues. The CDR3 sequence is CASSAEDGSTDTQYF. For the CDR3, the DNA is TGCGCCAGCAGCGCGGAAGACGGTAGCACAGATACGCAGTATTTT.

As DNA, the CDR3 is TGTGCCAGCAGTTACTCACCGGCAGGGAACACTGAAGCTTTCTTT. Its translation: CASSYSPAGNTEAFF. This chain connects TRBV6-5 to TRBJ1-1; D is ambiguous. Germline V gene lookup returns CDR1 MNHEY and CDR2 SVGAGI. The CDR3 totals 15 residues. The germline V and J ends were trimmed by 0 bases and 1 base, with 9 bases remaining between them.

This clone was detected a few times. The V gene is TRBV19, the J gene TRBJ1-3; weak D call: TRBD1 (6 bases). This CDR3 is 13 amino acids long. Per germline, CDR1 LNHDA and CDR2 SQIVND (reference sequence). The V end was cut by 9 bases, the J end by 7 bases, with 16 bases between. CDR3 DNA: TGTGCCAGCAGGGACATCGGTGTCAACACCATATATTTT. Protein: CASRDIGVNTIYF.

This chain joins TRBV7-9 and TRBJ1-1, with D possibly matching TRBD1 (6 bases). Germline CDR1 is SEHNR and CDR2 is FQNEAQ (reference sequence). The CDR3 totals 15 residues. Trimming shortened V by 5 bases and J by 3 bases, and 16 bases separated the two germline ends. The CDR3 region has the DNA TGTGCCAGCAGCAAAAGGTGGGGGCAGGACACTGAAGCTTTCTTT. It yields the protein CASSKRWGQDTEAFF.

The CDR3 nucleotides are TGTGCCAGCAGCGTAGGGGGACAGGGGGCTCTATCGGTTGGCTACACCTTC. Translated, it gives CASSVGGQGALSVGYTF. V usage is TRBV9 and J usage is TRBJ1-2; 12 bases match TRBD1. The trim removed 0 bases at V and 7 bases at J, leaving 10 bases unmatched. This CDR3 spans 17 amino acids. Germline CDR1 and CDR2: SGDLS and YYNGEE.

The CDR3 DNA reads TGTGCCAGCAGCGCCACCCCGACTGTGTGGACTGGAAACACCATATATTTT. This sequence encodes CASSATPTVWTGNTIYF. The V call is TRBV9, the J call TRBJ1-3; D is undetermined. Germline V gene lookup returns CDR1 SGDLS and CDR2 YYNGEE. The CDR3 consists of 17 residues. Trimming shortened V by 3 bases and J by 2 bases, and 18 bases separated the two germline ends.

This clone is a singleton in its sample. The chain is built from TRBV19 and TRBJ2-7; TRBD1 might be the D (6 bases). The V end was cut by 3 bases, the J end by 2 bases, with 14 bases between. Per the germline V gene, CDR1 is LNHDA and CDR2 is SQIVND (reference sequence). The CDR3 covers 15 residues. The CDR3 sequence: CASSMEQGAPYEQYF. The DNA of the CDR3 is TGTGCCAGTAGTATGGAACAGGGAGCTCCCTACGAGCAGTACTTC.

CDR3 coding DNA: TGTGCCAGTACCGGCGGGGGGCTAGCGGAAGAGACCCAGTACTTC. Translated: CASTGGGLAEETQYF. V usage is TRBV19 and J usage is TRBJ2-5; TRBD2 aligns across 8 bases. CDR3 length: 15 amino acids. Per germline, CDR1 LNHDA and CDR2 SQIVND (reference sequence). V trimming: 7 bases; J trimming: 3 bases; junction bases outside the gene matches: 10.

This chain links TRBV6-5 with TRBJ1-1; perhaps TRBD1 as D (5 bases). This CDR3 is built from 15 residues. Germline loops: CDR1 MNHEY, CDR2 SVGAGI. V lost 7 bases, J lost 4 bases, and 19 bases lay in between. The DNA of the CDR3 is TGTGCCAGCATACATTCTAGGGGCCGAGTCACTGAAGCTTTCTTT. This translates into CASIHSRGRVTEAFF.

The chain uses TRBV13 and TRBJ2-1, with TRBD2 identical over 12 bases. Unmatched junction bases numbered 11, after V lost 4 bases and J lost 4 bases. The CDR3 spans 18 residues. The germline V gene has CDR1 PRHDT and CDR2 FYEKMQ (reference sequence). The CDR3: CASSSRNGLAGSYNEQFF. CDR3 nucleotides: TGTGCCAGCAGCTCGCGGAACGGACTAGCGGGGAGTTACAATGAGCAGTTCTTC. The full variable domain, with the rest looked up from reference TRBV13 and TRBJ2-1, is AAGVIQSPRHLIKEKRETATLKCYPIPRHDTVYWYQQGPGQDPQFLISFYEKMQSDKGSIPDRFSAQQFSDYHSELNMSSLELGDSALYFCASSSRNGLAGSYNEQFFGPGTRLTVL.

This clone was seen ten or more times. The V gene is TRBV4-2, the J gene TRBJ1-1; D is unresolved. The germline V gene encodes CDR1 LGHNA and CDR2 YNFKEQ. V lost 3 bases, J lost 2 bases, and 16 bases lay in between. This CDR3 region has 16 residues. For the CDR3, the DNA is TGTGCCAGCAGCCAGATAACCCCCCGGGGTAACACTGAAGCTTTCTTT. Amino acid sequence: CASSQITPRGNTEAFF.

V and J are TRBV28 and TRBJ1-2, with no clear D. Germline V lookup: CDR1 MDHEN, CDR2 SYDVKM. The CDR3 sequence is 14 residues long. Trimming left V 3 bases short and J 4 bases short, with 12 bases between. Here the CDR3 DNA reads TGTGCCAGCAGTTTGGCCGACACTTTCTATGGCTACACCTTC. Protein sequence: CASSLADTFYGYTF.

The gene calls are TRBV4-1 and TRBJ1-5; no clear D gene. The CDR3 covers 16 residues. Trimming shortened V by 0 bases and J by 5 bases, and 14 bases separated the two germline ends. CDR1 MGHRA and CDR2 YSYEKL come from the germline V gene. CDR3 in DNA: TGCGCCAGCAGCCAAGACGAGCGGAGGCAATATCAGCCCCAGCATTTT. Translated: CASSQDERRQYQPQHF.

This clone was seen just once. V and J are TRBV5-1 and TRBJ2-7; possibly TRBD2 for D (6 bases). Germline V lookup: CDR1 SGHRS, CDR2 YFSETQ. The CDR3 consists of 16 residues. Trimming stripped 1 base from V and 2 bases from J, with 16 bases between. The CDR3 coding sequence is TGCGCCAGCAGCTTGTCGGCGGGAACCCCGCCCTACGAGCAGTACTTC. Translation: CASSLSAGTPPYEQYF.